Reported below is one TCR beta chain. TCRdb keeps only in-frame clones here, not all; method: immunoSEQ multiplex PCR. The sample comprises over a thousand clones, about 25% of which are singletons, and 10% rests with the top ten. This specimen belongs to a study of T cells in localized non-small cell lung cancer. The sequences come from normal lung tissue next to the tumor, collected before any cancer treatment. This receptor was identified in a male donor at least 60 years old with stage I lung adenocarcinoma.

The CDR3 DNA reads as TGTGCCAGTACCCCTGGGACAGGGGGCCGTGAGACCCAGTACTTC. This codes for CASTPGTGGRETQYF. This chain uses TRBV19 with TRBJ2-5, with 12 bases aligning to TRBD1. The CDR3 is 15 amino acids. Unmatched junction bases numbered 8, after V lost 7 bases and J lost 5 bases. Germline lookup yields CDR1 LNHDA and CDR2 SQIVND (reference sequence).